This T cell receptor (beta chain) was documented in a study of blood T cell repertoires in COVID-19. Study in general: Donors in the United States, Italy and Spain gave samples during acute or convalescent COVID-19.

CDR1 and CDR2 (germline): KGHSH, LQKENI. This CDR3 spans 12 amino acids. Trimming removed 6 bases at V and 3 bases at J, with 5 bases between. Methods used by the authors: Reference gene primer amplification gave nucleated cell count estimates. Clones were sequenced by immunoSEQ multiplex PCR, and TCRdb holds only the in-frame ones, with some missing. The V and J calls and clone size are taken from that table; D and trimming were inferred from the DNA. The profile covers tens of thousands of clones, with around 77% appearing a single time and approximately 2.1% taken by the ten largest. Seattle-derived patients entered the study during active infection and were followed longitudinally.

Sequenced sample: peripheral blood. The origin of this receptor is a man in his 70s with COVID-19, enrolled during active disease. The chain uses TRBV18 and TRBJ2-2, with D uncertain. The CDR3 reads CASSRYTGELFF. Written as DNA, the CDR3 is TGTGCCAGCTCGCGGTACACCGGGGAGCTGTTTTTT.